Each of the 9 T cell receptor beta chains below was sequenced from the same sample in a study of T cell responses to AZD1222 COVID-19 vaccine. The data were produced by immunoSEQ multiplex PCR, yet TCRdb's version contains in-frame clones alone and is incomplete. The table has 80,000 or so clones, 60% to 85% seen once. The sample here was peripheral blood, taken 28 days after the second dose of the MenACWY control vaccine. The receptors shown here come from an adult who received the MenACWY meningococcal vaccine as a control.

V and J are TRBV3-1 (or the pseudogene TRBV3-2) and TRBJ2-2; D unresolved. With 4 bases removed from V and 4 bases from J, the gap between germline ends came to 13 bases. The CDR3 extends over 15 amino acids. Per the germline V gene, CDR1 is LGHDT and CDR2 is YNNKEL (reference sequence). This CDR3 reads CASSPPTPTTGELFF. CDR3 coding DNA: TGTGCCAGCAGCCCGCCCACCCCCACCACCGGGGAGCTGTTTTTT.

The chain links TRBV10-3 to TRBJ1-1; 9 positions match TRBD1. CDR3 size: 15 residues. V gave up 10 bases and J gave up 4 bases; unmatched junction bases: 13. Per the germline V gene, CDR1 is ENHRY and CDR2 is SYGVKD. CDR3 sequence reads: CATGGTGRIGTEAFF. In nucleotides, the CDR3 is TGTGCCACCGGGGGGACAGGGAGGATCGGCACTGAAGCTTTCTTT.

The DNA for the CDR3 is TGTGCCAGCCAACAGAACAGGGGCGATCAGAGATTTTCACCCCTCCACTTT. Amino acids: CASQQNRGDQRFSPLHF. The chain is built from TRBV11-2 and TRBJ1-6, with 7 bases that match TRBD1. CDR1 and CDR2 (germline): SGHAT, FQNNGV. The CDR3 has 17 amino acids. The V segment lost 8 bases and the J segment 9 bases; nucleotides outside the gene matches: 19.

The chain couples TRBV5-1 to TRBJ2-2, with 8 bases matching TRBD1. CDR1 and CDR2 (germline): SGHRS, YFSETQ. V was pared by 7 bases and J by 5 bases, with 7 bases of the junction left unmatched. This CDR3 is built from 14 residues. The CDR3 is CASADRAQTGELFF. The DNA of the CDR3 is TGCGCCAGCGCGGACAGGGCGCAGACCGGGGAGCTGTTTTTT.

This clone has a handful of counts. V usage is TRBV15 and J usage is TRBJ1-2; TRBD1 might be the D (5 bases). V lost 0 bases and J 0 bases, leaving 17 bases between the germline ends. The CDR3 has 18 residues. Germline V gene data show CDR1 as LNHNV and CDR2 as YYDKDF (reference sequence). CDR3 sequence (DNA): TGTGCCACCAGCAGAGATGGTGTGAAGGACATCCCTAACTATGGCTACACCTTC. It codes for CATSRDGVKDIPNYGYTF.

The V gene is TRBV5-1, the J gene TRBJ2-7; TRBD1 is a possible D gene (7 bases). This CDR3 has 15 residues. Germline V gene data show CDR1 as SGHRS and CDR2 as YFSETQ. V was clipped by 4 bases and J by 5 bases, with 19 bases between them. The CDR3 DNA sequence: TGCGCCAGCAGCCCACGCGGGACAGAAGGCAACGAGCAGTACTTC. It codes for CASSPRGTEGNEQYF.

This clone was seen only once. The chain couples TRBV2 to TRBJ1-4, with a weak D call TRBD1 (5 bases). Germline loops: CDR1 SNHLY, CDR2 FYNNEI. V shed 1 base and J shed 0 bases, with 18 bases lying between them. The CDR3 length is 19 residues. CDR3 sequence: CASSEGQRGRLATNEKLFF. The CDR3 nucleotides are TGTGCCAGCAGTGAAGGTCAGCGGGGCAGGCTAGCAACTAATGAAAAACTGTTTTTT.

The table lists this clone with a count of one. DNA for the CDR3: TGTGCCAGCAGCTTAGGACTAGCCGGGGGAGTGTTCTTC. Encoded protein: CASSLGLAGGVFF. The V and J genes are TRBV5-5 and TRBJ2-1; 8 bases match TRBD2. The CDR3 totals 13 residues. Germline V gene data show CDR1 as SGHKS and CDR2 as YYEKEE (reference sequence). Trimming took 2 bases from V and 15 from J; bases not matched to a gene: 10.

V is TRBV3-1 (or the pseudogene TRBV3-2) and J is TRBJ2-1, with a weak D call TRBD1 (6 bases). V was cut by 5 bases and J by 5 bases, with 19 bases left in between. The CDR3 is 16 amino acids. The V gene's germline CDR1 is LGHDT and CDR2 YNNKEL (reference sequence). CDR3 amino acids: CASSFRTKGTNNEQFF. As DNA, the CDR3 is TGTGCCAGCAGCTTTCGGACGAAAGGGACAAACAATGAGCAGTTCTTC.